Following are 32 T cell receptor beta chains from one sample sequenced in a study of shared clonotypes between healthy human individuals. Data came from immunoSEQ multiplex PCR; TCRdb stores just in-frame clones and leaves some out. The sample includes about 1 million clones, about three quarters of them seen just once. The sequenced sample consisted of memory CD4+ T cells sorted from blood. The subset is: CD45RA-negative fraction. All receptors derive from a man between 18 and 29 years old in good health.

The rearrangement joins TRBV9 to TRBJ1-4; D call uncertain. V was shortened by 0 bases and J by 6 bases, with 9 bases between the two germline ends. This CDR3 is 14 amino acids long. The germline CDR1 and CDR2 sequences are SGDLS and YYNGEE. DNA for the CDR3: TGTGCCAGCAGCGTAGAATGGGGAGATGAAAAACTGTTTTTT. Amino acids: CASSVEWGDEKLFF. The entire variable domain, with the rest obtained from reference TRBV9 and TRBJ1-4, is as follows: DSGVTQTPKHLITATGQRVTLRCSPRSGDLSVYWYQQSLDQGLQFLIQYYNGEERAKGNILERFSAQQFPDLHSELNLSSLELGDSALYFCASSVEWGDEKLFFGSGTQLSVL.

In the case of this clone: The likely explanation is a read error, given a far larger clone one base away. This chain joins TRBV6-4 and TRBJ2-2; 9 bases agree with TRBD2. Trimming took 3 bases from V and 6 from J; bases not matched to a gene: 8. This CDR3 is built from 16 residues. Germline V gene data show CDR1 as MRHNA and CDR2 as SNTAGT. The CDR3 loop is CASSEPGGGASGELFF. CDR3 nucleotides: TGTGCCAGCAGTGAGCCTGGCGGGGGGGCCTCCGGGGAGCTGTTTTTT.

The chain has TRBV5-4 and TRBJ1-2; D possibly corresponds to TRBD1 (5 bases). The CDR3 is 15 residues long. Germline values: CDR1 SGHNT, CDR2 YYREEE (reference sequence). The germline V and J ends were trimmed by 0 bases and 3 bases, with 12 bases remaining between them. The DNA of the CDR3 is TGTGCCAGCAGCTTGGAAGGCAGGGTCGACTATGGCTACACCTTC. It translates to CASSLEGRVDYGYTF.

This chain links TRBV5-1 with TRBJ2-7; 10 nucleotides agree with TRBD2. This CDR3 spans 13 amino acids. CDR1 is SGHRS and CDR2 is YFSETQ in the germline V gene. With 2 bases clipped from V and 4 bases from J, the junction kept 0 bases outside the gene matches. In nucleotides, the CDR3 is TGCGCCAGCAGCTTACTAGCGGGATACGAGCAGTACTTC. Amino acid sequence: CASSLLAGYEQYF.

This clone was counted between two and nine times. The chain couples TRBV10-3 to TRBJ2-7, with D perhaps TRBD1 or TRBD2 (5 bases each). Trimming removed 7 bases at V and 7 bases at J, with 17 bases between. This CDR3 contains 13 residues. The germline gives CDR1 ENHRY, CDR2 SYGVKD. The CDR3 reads CAITNQGRGEQYF. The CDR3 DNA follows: TGTGCCATCACAAACCAGGGTAGAGGGGAGCAGTACTTC.

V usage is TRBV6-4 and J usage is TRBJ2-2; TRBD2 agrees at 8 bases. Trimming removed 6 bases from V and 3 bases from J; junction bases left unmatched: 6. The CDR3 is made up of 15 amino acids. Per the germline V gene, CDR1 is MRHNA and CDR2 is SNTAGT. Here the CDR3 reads CASRAGVGYTGELFF. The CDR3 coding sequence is TGTGCCAGCAGAGCGGGAGTCGGTTACACCGGGGAGCTGTTTTTT.

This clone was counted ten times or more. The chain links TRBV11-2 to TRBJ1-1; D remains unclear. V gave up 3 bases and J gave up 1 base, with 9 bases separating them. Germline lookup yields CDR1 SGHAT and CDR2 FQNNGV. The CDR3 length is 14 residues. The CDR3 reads CASSFGPGNTEAFF. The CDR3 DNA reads TGTGCCAGCAGCTTCGGTCCAGGGAACACTGAAGCTTTCTTT.

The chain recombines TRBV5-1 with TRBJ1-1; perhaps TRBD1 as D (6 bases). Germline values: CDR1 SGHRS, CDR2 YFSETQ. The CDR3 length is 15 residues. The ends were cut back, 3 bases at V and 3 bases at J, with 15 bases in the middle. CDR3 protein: CASSSQGPPDTEAFF. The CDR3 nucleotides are TGCGCCAGCAGCTCTCAGGGGCCCCCGGACACTGAAGCTTTCTTT.

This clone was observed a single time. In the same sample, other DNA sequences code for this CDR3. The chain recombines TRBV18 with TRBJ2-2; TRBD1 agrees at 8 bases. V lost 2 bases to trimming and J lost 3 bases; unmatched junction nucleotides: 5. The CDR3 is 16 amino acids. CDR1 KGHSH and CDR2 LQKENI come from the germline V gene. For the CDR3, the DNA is TGTGCCAGCTCACCAAGGCAGGGGGCGGACACCGGGGAGCTGTTTTTT. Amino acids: CASSPRQGADTGELFF.

For the CDR3, the DNA is TGTGCCAGCAGCGTATCAGGACAGGGGGGTGAGACCCAGTACTTC. It yields the protein CASSVSGQGGETQYF. V and J are TRBV9 and TRBJ2-5, with 10 bases fitting TRBD1. Germline V CDR1 and CDR2: SGDLS, YYNGEE. Losses at the gene ends were 1 base for V and 5 bases for J; bases not matched to a gene: 5. CDR3 size: 15 residues. The full variable domain, its missing parts supplied by reference TRBV9 and TRBJ2-5, is DSGVTQTPKHLITATGQRVTLRCSPRSGDLSVYWYQQSLDQGLQFLIQYYNGEERAKGNILERFSAQQFPDLHSELNLSSLELGDSALYFCASSVSGQGGETQYFGPGTRLLVL.

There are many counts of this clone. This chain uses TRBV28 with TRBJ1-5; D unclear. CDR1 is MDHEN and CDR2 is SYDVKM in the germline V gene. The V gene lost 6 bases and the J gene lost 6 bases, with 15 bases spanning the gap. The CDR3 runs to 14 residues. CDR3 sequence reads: CASSLAGGIQPQHF. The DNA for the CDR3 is TGTGCCAGCAGCCTAGCTGGTGGGATTCAGCCCCAGCATTTT.

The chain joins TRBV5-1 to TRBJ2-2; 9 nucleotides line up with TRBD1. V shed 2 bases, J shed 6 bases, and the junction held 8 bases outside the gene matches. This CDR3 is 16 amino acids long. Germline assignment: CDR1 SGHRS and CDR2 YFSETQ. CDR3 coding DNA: TGCGCCAGCAGCTTAGTGGGACAGGGAACAGCCGGGGAGCTGTTTTTT. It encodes CASSLVGQGTAGELFF.

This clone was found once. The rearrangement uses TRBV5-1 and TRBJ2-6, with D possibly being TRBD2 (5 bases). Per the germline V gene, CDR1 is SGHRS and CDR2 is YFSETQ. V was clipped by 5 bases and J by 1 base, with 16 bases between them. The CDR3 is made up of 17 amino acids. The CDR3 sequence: CASSARPLASGANVLTF. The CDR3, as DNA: TGCGCCAGCAGTGCCCGTCCGCTAGCTTCTGGGGCCAACGTCCTGACTTTC.

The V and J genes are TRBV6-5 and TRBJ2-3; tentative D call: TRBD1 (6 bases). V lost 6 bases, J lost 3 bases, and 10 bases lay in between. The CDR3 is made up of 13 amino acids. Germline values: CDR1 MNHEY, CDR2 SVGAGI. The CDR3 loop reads CASRIQGTDTQYF. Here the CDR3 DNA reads TGTGCCAGCAGAATCCAGGGGACAGATACGCAGTATTTT.

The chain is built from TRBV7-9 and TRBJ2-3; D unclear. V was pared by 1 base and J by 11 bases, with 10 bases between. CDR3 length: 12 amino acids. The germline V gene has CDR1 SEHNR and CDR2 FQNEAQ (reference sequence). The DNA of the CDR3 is TGTGCCAGCAGCTTAGGAACGGCCCTGCAGTATTTT. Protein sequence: CASSLGTALQYF.

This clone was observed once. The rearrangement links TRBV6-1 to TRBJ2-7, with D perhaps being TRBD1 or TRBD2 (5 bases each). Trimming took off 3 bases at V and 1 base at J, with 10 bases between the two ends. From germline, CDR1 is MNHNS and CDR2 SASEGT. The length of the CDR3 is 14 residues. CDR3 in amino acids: CASSEWGPSYEQYF. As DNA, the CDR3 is TGTGCCAGCAGTGAGTGGGGACCTTCCTACGAGCAGTACTTC.

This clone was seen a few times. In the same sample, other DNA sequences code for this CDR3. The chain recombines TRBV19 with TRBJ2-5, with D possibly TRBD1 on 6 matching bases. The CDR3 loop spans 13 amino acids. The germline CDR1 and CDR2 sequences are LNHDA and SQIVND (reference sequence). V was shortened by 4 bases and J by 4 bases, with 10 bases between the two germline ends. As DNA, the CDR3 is TGTGCCAGTAGTAGACAGGTAGGAGAGACCCAGTACTTC. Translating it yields CASSRQVGETQYF.

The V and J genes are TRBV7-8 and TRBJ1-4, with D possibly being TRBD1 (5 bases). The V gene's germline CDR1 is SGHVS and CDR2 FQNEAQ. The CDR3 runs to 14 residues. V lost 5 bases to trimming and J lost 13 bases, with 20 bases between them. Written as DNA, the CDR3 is TGTGCCAGCAGCATATTGCCGGGACCCCAAAGACTGTTTTTT. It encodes CASSILPGPQRLFF.

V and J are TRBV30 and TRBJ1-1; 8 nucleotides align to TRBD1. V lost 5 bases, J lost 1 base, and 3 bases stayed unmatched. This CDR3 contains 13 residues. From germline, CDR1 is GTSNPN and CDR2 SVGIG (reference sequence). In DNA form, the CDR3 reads TGTGCCTGGGGGGGACAGGCGAACACTGAAGCTTTCTTT. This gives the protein CAWGGQANTEAFF. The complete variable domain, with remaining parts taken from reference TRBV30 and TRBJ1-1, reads SQTIHQWPATLVQPVGSPLSLECTVEGTSNPNLYWYRQAAGRGLQLLFYSVGIGQISSEVPQNLSASRPQDRQFILSSKKLLLSDSGFYLCAWGGQANTEAFFGQGTRLTVV.

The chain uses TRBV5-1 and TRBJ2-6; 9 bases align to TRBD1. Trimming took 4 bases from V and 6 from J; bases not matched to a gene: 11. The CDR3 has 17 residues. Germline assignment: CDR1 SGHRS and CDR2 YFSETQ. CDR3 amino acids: CASSPALGQGKANVLTF. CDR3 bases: TGCGCCAGCAGCCCGGCACTGGGACAGGGAAAGGCCAACGTCCTGACTTTC.

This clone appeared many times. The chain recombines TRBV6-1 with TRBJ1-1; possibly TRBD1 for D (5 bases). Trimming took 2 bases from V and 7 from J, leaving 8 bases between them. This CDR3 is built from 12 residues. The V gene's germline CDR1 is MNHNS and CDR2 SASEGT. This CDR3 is CASSERQFEAFF. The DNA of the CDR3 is TGTGCCAGCAGTGAAAGACAGTTTGAAGCTTTCTTT.

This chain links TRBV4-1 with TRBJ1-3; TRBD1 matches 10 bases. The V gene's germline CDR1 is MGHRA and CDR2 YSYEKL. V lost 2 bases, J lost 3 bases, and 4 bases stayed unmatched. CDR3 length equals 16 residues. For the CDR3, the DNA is TGCGCCAGCAGCCAACCGGGACAGGGGAATGGAAACACCATATATTTT. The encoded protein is CASSQPGQGNGNTIYF.

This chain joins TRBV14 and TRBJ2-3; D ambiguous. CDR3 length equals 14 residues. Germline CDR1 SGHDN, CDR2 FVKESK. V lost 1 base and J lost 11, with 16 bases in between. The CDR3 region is CASSQAQVLGLQYF. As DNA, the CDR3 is TGTGCCAGCAGCCAAGCGCAGGTTCTGGGTTTGCAGTATTTT.

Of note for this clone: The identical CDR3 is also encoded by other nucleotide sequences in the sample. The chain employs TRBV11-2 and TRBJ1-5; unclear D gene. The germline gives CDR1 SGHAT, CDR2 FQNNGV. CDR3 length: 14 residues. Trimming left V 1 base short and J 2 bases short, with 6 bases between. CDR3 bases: TGTGCCAGCAGCTTAGGGCAGGGCAATCAGCCCCAGCATTTT. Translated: CASSLGQGNQPQHF.

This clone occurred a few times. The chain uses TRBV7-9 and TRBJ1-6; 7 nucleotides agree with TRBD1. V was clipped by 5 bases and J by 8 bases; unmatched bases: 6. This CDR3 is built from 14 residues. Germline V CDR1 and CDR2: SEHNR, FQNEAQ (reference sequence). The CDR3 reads CASSMTGFDSPLHF. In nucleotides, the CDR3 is TGTGCCAGCAGCATGACAGGGTTCGATTCACCCCTCCACTTT.

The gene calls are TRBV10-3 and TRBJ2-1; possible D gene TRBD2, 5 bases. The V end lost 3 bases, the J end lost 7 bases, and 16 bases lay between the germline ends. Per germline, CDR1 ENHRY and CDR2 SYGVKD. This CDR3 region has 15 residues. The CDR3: CAISENLALINEQFF. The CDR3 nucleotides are TGTGCCATCAGTGAAAACCTAGCCCTAATTAATGAGCAGTTCTTC.

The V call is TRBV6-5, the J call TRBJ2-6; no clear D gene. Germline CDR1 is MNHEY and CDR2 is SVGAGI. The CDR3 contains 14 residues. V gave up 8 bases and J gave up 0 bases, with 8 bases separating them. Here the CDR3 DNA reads TGTGCCAGCCGCAAACCCTCTGGGGCCAACGTCCTGACTTTC. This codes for CASRKPSGANVLTF.

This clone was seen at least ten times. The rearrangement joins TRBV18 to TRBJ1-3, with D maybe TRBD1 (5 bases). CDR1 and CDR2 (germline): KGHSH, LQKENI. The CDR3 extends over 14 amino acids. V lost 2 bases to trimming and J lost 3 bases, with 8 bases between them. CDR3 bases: TGTGCCAGCTCACCAGGGGCTGGTGGAAACACCATATATTTT. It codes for CASSPGAGGNTIYF.

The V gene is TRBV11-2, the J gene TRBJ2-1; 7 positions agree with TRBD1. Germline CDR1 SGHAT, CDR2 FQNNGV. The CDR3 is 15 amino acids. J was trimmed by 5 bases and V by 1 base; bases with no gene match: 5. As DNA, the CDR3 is TGTGCCAGCAGCTTAGGGAGGACAGGACACAATGAGCAGTTCTTC. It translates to CASSLGRTGHNEQFF.

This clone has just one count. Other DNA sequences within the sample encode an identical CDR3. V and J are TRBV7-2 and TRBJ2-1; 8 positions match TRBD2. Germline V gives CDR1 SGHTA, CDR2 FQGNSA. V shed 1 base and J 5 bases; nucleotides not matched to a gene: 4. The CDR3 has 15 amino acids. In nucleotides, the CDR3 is TGTGCCAGCAGCTTAGGCACTAGCGGAAACAATGAGCAGTTCTTC. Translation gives CASSLGTSGNNEQFF.

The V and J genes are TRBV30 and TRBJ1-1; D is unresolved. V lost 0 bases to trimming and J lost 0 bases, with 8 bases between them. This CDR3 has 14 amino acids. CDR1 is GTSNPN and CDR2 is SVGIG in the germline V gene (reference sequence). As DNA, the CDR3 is TGTGCCTGGAGTGTGGGGAGTTTGAACACTGAAGCTTTCTTT. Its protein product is CAWSVGSLNTEAFF.

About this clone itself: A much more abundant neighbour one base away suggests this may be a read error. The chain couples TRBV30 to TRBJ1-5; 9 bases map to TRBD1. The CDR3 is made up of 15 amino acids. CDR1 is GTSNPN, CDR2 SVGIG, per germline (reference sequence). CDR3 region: CVWSEGQGGYKPQHF. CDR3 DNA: TGTGTCTGGAGTGAGGGACAGGGAGGGTATAAGCCCCAGCATTTT. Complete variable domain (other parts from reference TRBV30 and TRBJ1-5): SQTIHQWPATLVQPVGSPLSLECTVEGTSNPNLYWYRQAAGRGLQLLFYSVGIGQISSEVPQNLSASRPQDRQFILSSKKLLLSDSGFYLCVWSEGQGGYKPQHFGDGTRLSIL.